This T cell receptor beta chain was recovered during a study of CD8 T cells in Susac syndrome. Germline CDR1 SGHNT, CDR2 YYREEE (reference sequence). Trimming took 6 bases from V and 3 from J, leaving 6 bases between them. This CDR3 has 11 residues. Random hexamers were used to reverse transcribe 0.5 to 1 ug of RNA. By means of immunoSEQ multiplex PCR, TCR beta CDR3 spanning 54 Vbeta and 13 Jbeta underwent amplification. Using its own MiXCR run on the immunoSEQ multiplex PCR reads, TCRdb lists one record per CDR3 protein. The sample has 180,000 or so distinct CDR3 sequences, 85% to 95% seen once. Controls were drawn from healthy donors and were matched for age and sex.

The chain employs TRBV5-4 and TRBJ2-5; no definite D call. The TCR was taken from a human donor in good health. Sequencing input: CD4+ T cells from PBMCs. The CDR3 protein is CASTTEETQYF. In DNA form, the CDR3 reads TGTGCCAGCACAACCGAAGAGACCCAGTACTTC.